The 24 T cell receptor beta chains in this list originate from one sample, sequenced in a study of T cells in Graves' hyperthyroidism and ophthalmopathy. Authors of the study amplified TCR beta CDR3 regions from RNA transcripts. The HTBI primer set was used in a first-round RT-PCR of the TCR CDR3. TCRdb re-called the multiplex PCR reads through MiXCR, storing one row per CDR3 protein. The table has about 500,000 distinct CDR3 sequences, more than 15% seen once. The sample taken for sequencing was blood. These receptors were obtained from a woman in her twenties or thirties with Graves' ophthalmopathy.

This clonotype was counted at least ten times. The chain recombines TRBV7-9 with TRBJ1-1, with no clear D. The CDR3 extends over 14 amino acids. The V end was cut by 1 base, the J end by 1 base, with 7 bases between. Per the germline V gene, CDR1 is SEHNR and CDR2 is FQNEAQ (reference sequence). The CDR3: CASSLVGKNTEAFF. As DNA, the CDR3 is TGTGCCAGCAGCTTAGTAGGGAAGAACACTGAAGCTTTCTTT.

This clonotype was seen repeatedly, ten times or more. This rearrangement joins TRBV20-1 to TRBJ2-7, with TRBD2 matching over 8 bases. After removal of 6 bases from V and 4 bases from J, the junction contained 5 bases not matched to a gene. CDR3 length: 12 amino acids. The V gene's germline CDR1 is DFQATT and CDR2 SNEGSKA (reference sequence). In nucleotides, the CDR3 is TGCAGTGCCGAGCTAGCGGGTTACGAGCAGTACTTC. Residues: CSAELAGYEQYF.

This clonotype was observed a handful of times. The CDR3 bases are TGTGCCAGCAGCTCCTGGACAGGTCAGCCAGATACGCAGTATTTT. Protein product: CASSSWTGQPDTQYF. The chain is built from TRBV5-5 and TRBJ2-3, with 7 bases fitting TRBD1. Unmatched junction bases numbered 8, after V lost 3 bases and J lost 4 bases. CDR3 length equals 15 residues. Germline V CDR1 and CDR2: SGHKS, YYEKEE (reference sequence).

This clonotype occurred many times. The CDR3 region has the DNA TGCGCCAGCAATCGGGACGGCCTAGTGCCCACTGAAGCTTTCTTT. Encoded protein: CASNRDGLVPTEAFF. The V gene is TRBV5-1, the J gene TRBJ1-1; the D gene is possibly TRBD1 (5 bases). Between the trimmed V and J ends, which lost 6 bases and 4 bases, there was a span of 19 bases. The V gene's germline CDR1 is SGHRS and CDR2 YFSETQ. The CDR3 contains 15 residues.

This clonotype has just a few counts. The genes are TRBV12-3 or TRBV12-4 and TRBJ2-7, with TRBD2 matching over 14 bases. This CDR3 contains 15 residues. V lost 5 bases and J lost 5; bases outside the gene matches: 5. CDR3 coding DNA: TGTGCCAGCAGTGGGACTAGCGGGAGCTTTAACGAGCAGTACTTC. Its protein product is CASSGTSGSFNEQYF.

Many counts were recorded for this clonotype. The chain has TRBV12-3 or TRBV12-4 and TRBJ1-1; D might be TRBD1 (6 bases). The ends were cut back, 1 base at V and 0 bases at J, with 15 bases in the middle. The CDR3 is 17 residues long. In DNA form, the CDR3 reads TGTGCCAGCAGTTTAGGAACTTCGGGGGCCCTGAACACTGAAGCTTTCTTT. It translates to CASSLGTSGALNTEAFF.

Many counts were recorded for this clonotype. This chain joins TRBV6-1 and TRBJ2-2, with 8 bases aligning to TRBD1. The CDR3 length is 17 residues. Losses at the gene ends were 6 bases for V and 6 bases for J; bases not matched to a gene: 15. Germline V CDR1 and CDR2: MNHNS, SASEGT. Here the CDR3 DNA reads TGTGCCAGCAGACGCGGACAGGGCCTAGTCGTTCCCGGGGAGCTGTTTTTT. Residues: CASRRGQGLVVPGELFF.

This clonotype has ten or more counts. The rearrangement links TRBV11-2 to TRBJ2-3, with D possibly called TRBD1 or TRBD2 (5 bases each). V was shortened by 5 bases and J by 2 bases, with 11 bases between the two germline ends. Germline V gives CDR1 SGHAT, CDR2 FQNNGV. The CDR3 runs to 14 residues. CDR3 nucleotide sequence: TGTGCCAGCAGCCTCGGGACCAACACAGATACGCAGTATTTT. Its translation is CASSLGTNTDTQYF.

This clonotype was picked up one time. The genes are TRBV29-1 and TRBJ1-1, with D tentatively TRBD1 (5 bases). The CDR3 runs 16 residues. V was clipped by 1 base and J by 2 bases, with 17 bases between them. From germline, CDR1 is SQVTM and CDR2 ANQGSEA. The CDR3 nucleotides read TGCAGCGTTGAAGGACGTCGACAGACGCGAAACACTGAAGCTTTCTTT. Translated: CSVEGRRQTRNTEAFF.

This clonotype occurred many times. The V and J genes are TRBV10-3 and TRBJ2-3; D is possibly TRBD2 (5 bases). Germline assignment: CDR1 ENHRY and CDR2 SYGVKD. V lost 10 bases to trimming and J lost 4 bases, with 15 bases between them. The CDR3 is 13 residues long. CDR3: CATRMLEADTQYF. The DNA of the CDR3 is TGTGCCACCCGAATGCTGGAGGCAGATACGCAGTATTTT.

This clonotype was seen many times. V and J are TRBV7-2 and TRBJ2-5; 11 bases are a match to TRBD2. The CDR3 is 16 amino acids. Germline-derived CDR1 and CDR2 are SGHTA and FQGNSA. The J segment lost 5 bases and the V segment lost 3 bases, leaving 8 bases of the junction unmatched. CDR3 amino acids: CASSLTTSGVAETQYF. The CDR3 DNA reads TGTGCCAGCAGCTTGACGACTAGCGGGGTTGCGGAGACCCAGTACTTC.

This chain uses TRBV12-3 or TRBV12-4 with TRBJ2-5, with unresolved D. CDR3 size: 11 residues. V lost 4 bases to trimming and J lost 3 bases, with 3 bases between them. CDR3 sequence (DNA): TGTGCCAGCAGTTGGGAAGAGACCCAGTACTTC. Protein product: CASSWEETQYF.

This clonotype was seen ten or more times. V is TRBV28 and J is TRBJ2-7, with 7 bases identical to TRBD1. J gave up 3 bases and V 3 bases, and 11 bases lay outside the gene matches. The CDR3 is made up of 16 amino acids. Germline assignment: CDR1 MDHEN and CDR2 SYDVKM. The CDR3 loop is CASSLGLRGLNYEQYF. In DNA, the CDR3 is TGTGCCAGCAGTTTGGGTTTGAGGGGGCTTAACTACGAGCAGTACTTC.

V usage is TRBV4-3 and J usage is TRBJ2-2, with D unresolved. The CDR3 totals 16 residues. Trimming pared 1 base from V and 2 bases from J, leaving 11 bases between. Germline-derived CDR1 and CDR2 are LGHNA and YSLEER. The CDR3 DNA reads as TGCGCCAGCAGCCAAGGGTCCGGCCGAAACACCGGGGAGCTGTTTTTT. Its translation is CASSQGSGRNTGELFF.

Concerning this clonotype: The junction and the germline gene differ at one end; a read error may be behind it. The genes are TRBV7-9 and TRBJ2-3; the D is unclear. The CDR3 contains 14 residues. Germline V gives CDR1 SEHNR, CDR2 FQNEAQ (reference sequence). CDR3 nucleotides: TGTGCCAGCAGCTTATCGGGTACCACAGATACGCAGTGTTTT. Translation: CASSLSGTTDTQCF.

There are many counts of this clonotype. The rearrangement links TRBV28 to TRBJ1-2; 8 nucleotides match TRBD1. The trim removed 4 bases at V and 4 bases at J, leaving 20 bases unmatched. Germline V gives CDR1 MDHEN, CDR2 SYDVKM. This CDR3 is 19 amino acids long. Here the CDR3 reads CASSSHLGTGPRQGYGYTF. CDR3 nucleotide sequence: TGTGCCAGCAGTTCCCACCTCGGGACAGGTCCTCGCCAAGGCTATGGCTACACCTTC.

Regarding this clonotype: The conserved phenylalanine or tryptophan is not found at the CDR3 terminus, so this likely reflects a read error. The rearrangement links TRBV5-1 to TRBJ2-7; 9 bases agree with TRBD2. The V and J ends lost 4 bases and 1 base, in that order; junction bases with no gene match: 9. The CDR3 sequence is 16 residues long. Germline CDR1 SGHRS, CDR2 YFSETQ. The CDR3 spells CASSPQTSGGSYEQYS. The CDR3 nucleotides are TGCGCCAGCAGCCCTCAGACTAGCGGCGGGTCCTACGAGCAGTACTCC.

This clonotype was picked up a small number of times. The CDR3 sequence: CASSVEGGGWNTEAFF. In DNA, the CDR3 is TGTGCCAGCAGCGTAGAAGGCGGGGGGTGGAACACTGAAGCTTTCTTT. The chain links TRBV9 to TRBJ1-1; possible D gene TRBD1, 5 bases. The CDR3 runs to 16 residues. V was cut by 0 bases and J by 1 base, with 13 bases left in between. The germline CDR1 and CDR2 sequences are SGDLS and YYNGEE.

Here the CDR3 reads CASSPMTGDTQYF. Here the CDR3 DNA reads TGTGCCAGCAGCCCTATGACGGGAGATACGCAGTATTTT. The chain employs TRBV7-9 and TRBJ2-3; D gene uncertain. Germline assignment: CDR1 SEHNR and CDR2 FQNEAQ (reference sequence). This CDR3 contains 13 residues. V lost 5 bases to trimming and J lost 5 bases, with 11 bases between them.

This clonotype was seen ten or more times. The chain combines TRBV2 with TRBJ2-2; D is unclear. The CDR3 has 13 residues. Trimming pared 6 bases from V and 5 bases from J, leaving 10 bases between. Per the germline V gene, CDR1 is SNHLY and CDR2 is FYNNEI. The CDR3 nucleotides read TGTGCCAGCAGATCCAGTTGGACCGGGGAGCTGTTTTTT. Protein sequence: CASRSSWTGELFF.

This clonotype was recorded at least ten times. J is TRBJ2-3 and V is TRBV2, with a weak D call TRBD2 (6 bases). Germline V gene lookup returns CDR1 SNHLY and CDR2 FYNNEI. V gave up 10 bases and J gave up 4 bases, with 18 bases separating them. The CDR3 extends over 14 amino acids. The CDR3 sequence is CANLGGLSSDTQYF. CDR3 in DNA: TGTGCCAACCTGGGGGGTCTATCGTCAGATACGCAGTATTTT.

This clonotype was recorded many times. V is TRBV28 and J is TRBJ2-5; D might be TRBD1 (6 bases). V was cut by 2 bases and J by 0 bases, with 13 bases left in between. This CDR3 is 16 amino acids long. The germline gives CDR1 MDHEN, CDR2 SYDVKM. CDR3 residues: CASSLGPSGDQETQYF. As DNA, the CDR3 is TGTGCCAGCAGTTTAGGGCCTTCAGGGGACCAAGAGACCCAGTACTTC.

CDR3 protein: CASSLGGASGRGWTDTQYF. CDR3 bases: TGTGCCAGCAGTTTAGGGGGGGCTAGCGGGAGAGGTTGGACAGATACGCAGTATTTT. This chain connects TRBV12-3 or TRBV12-4 to TRBJ2-3; 10 bases line up with TRBD2. The V gene end was trimmed by 1 base and the J gene end by 3 bases; junction bases not matched to a gene: 13. The CDR3 consists of 19 residues.

The rearrangement uses TRBV20-1 and TRBJ1-5, with 7 bases lining up with TRBD1. CDR1 and CDR2 from the germline V gene are DFQATT and SNEGSKA (reference sequence). With 3 bases clipped from V and 0 bases from J, the junction kept 5 bases outside the gene matches. The CDR3 spans 15 residues. In nucleotides, the CDR3 is TGCAGTGCTAGCCCCGGGACAGCTAGCAATCAGCCCCAGCATTTT. Amino acid sequence: CSASPGTASNQPQHF.